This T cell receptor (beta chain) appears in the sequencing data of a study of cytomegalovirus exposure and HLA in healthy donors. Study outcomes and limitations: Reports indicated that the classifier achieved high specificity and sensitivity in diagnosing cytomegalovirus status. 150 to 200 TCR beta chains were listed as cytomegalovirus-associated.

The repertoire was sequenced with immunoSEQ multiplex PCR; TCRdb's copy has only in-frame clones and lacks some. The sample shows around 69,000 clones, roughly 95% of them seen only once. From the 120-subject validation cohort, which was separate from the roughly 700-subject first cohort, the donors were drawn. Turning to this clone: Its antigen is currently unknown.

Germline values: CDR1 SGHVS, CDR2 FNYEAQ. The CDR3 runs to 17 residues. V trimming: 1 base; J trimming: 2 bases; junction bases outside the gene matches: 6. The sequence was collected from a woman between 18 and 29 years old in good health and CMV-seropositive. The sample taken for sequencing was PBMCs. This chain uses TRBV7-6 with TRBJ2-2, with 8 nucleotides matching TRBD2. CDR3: CASSLGAGVGNTGELFF. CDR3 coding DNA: TGTGCCAGCAGCTTAGGAGCGGGAGTTGGTAACACCGGGGAGCTGTTTTTT. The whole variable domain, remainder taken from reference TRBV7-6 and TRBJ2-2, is GAGVSQSPRYKVTKRGQDVALRCDPISGHVSLYWYRQALGQGPEFLTYFNYEAQQDKSGLPNDRFSAERPEGSISTLTIQRTEQRDSAMYRCASSLGAGVGNTGELFFGEGSRLTVL.